A selection of T cell receptor beta chains follows, all from one sample in a study of T cell repertoires in cytomegalovirus infection. TCRdb reprocessed the reads via MiXCR and lists one record per CDR3 protein. The sample contains hundreds of thousands of distinct CDR3 sequences, about a sixth of which appear only once. The sample was PBMCs. Receptor source: a human donor in good health (CMV status not recorded). Some clones in this sample may be carry-over from other donors' samples. Both conserved end residues are part of each CDR3. A D gene is named only where the DNA matches it firmly. A clone size is listed for some rows: how often the clone was seen (once, few, many), or a class if it is expanded.

TRBJ1-2	NA	NA	TRBV20-1	15	CSATLGEGRDYGYTF	TGCAGTGCTACTTTGGGCGAAGGACGGGACTATGGCTACACCTTC
TRBJ1-5	TRBD1	NA	TRBV20-1	15	CSATQGDMGNQPQHF	TGCAGTGCCACTCAGGGGGATATGGGCAATCAGCCCCAGCATTTT
TRBJ1-1	NA	many	TRBV10-3	15	CAIRYRAGGDTEAFF	TGTGCCATCAGATACAGGGCGGGGGGAGACACTGAAGCTTTCTTT
TRBJ2-1	TRBD2	NA	TRBV7-8	15	CASSLIGGAGNEQFF	TGTGCCAGCAGCTTAATCGGGGGGGCGGGGAATGAGCAGTTCTTC
TRBJ2-7	TRBD1	many	TRBV25-1	14	CASAGRGQTYEQYF	TGTGCCAGCGCTGGCCGGGGACAGACCTACGAGCAGTACTTC
TRBJ1-5	NA	few	TRBV2	14	CASSEVDSNQPQHF	TGTGCCAGCAGTGAAGTAGATAGCAATCAGCCCCAGCATTTT
TRBJ1-5	NA	NA	TRBV6-6	16	CASSYPHSISNQPQHF	TGTGCCAGCAGTTACCCTCACAGTATAAGCAATCAGCCCCAGCATTTT
TRBJ1-2	NA	few	TRBV6-5	16	CASSYSNPRGNYGYTF	TGTGCCAGCAGTTACTCCAACCCGCGAGGAAACTATGGCTACACCTTC
TRBJ2-3	NA	NA	TRBV5-1	14	CASSFQGFTDTQYF	TGCGCCAGCAGCTTCCAGGGCTTCACAGATACGCAGTATTTT
TRBJ2-1	NA	NA	TRBV12-3/TRBV12-4	13	CASSWTPYYEQFF	TGTGCCAGCAGTTGGACCCCCTACTATGAGCAGTTCTTC
TRBJ2-7	TRBD1	many	TRBV7-2	14	CASSLGTGSYEQYF	TGTGCCAGCAGCTTAGGGACAGGATCCTACGAGCAGTACTTC
TRBJ2-7	NA	NA	TRBV5-4	16	CASSLGASGVLYEQYF	TGTGCCAGCAGCTTGGGGGCTTCCGGGGTTCTCTACGAGCAGTACTTC
TRBJ1-6	TRBD1	many	TRBV7-9	14	CASSPTGGDSPLHF	TGTGCCAGCAGCCCCACAGGGGGCGATTCACCCCTCCACTTT
TRBJ1-2	NA	NA	TRBV2	15	CASSEINRVNYGYTF	TGTGCCAGCAGTGAAATAAACAGGGTTAACTATGGCTACACCTTC
TRBJ2-1	NA	many	TRBV12-3/TRBV12-4	15	CASSAYRGIYNEQFF	TGTGCCAGCAGTGCCTACCGGGGCATCTACAATGAGCAGTTCTTC
TRBJ1-5	NA	NA	TRBV20-1	15	CSARDFGGALSPQHF	TGCAGTGCTAGAGATTTTGGCGGGGCTCTTTCGCCCCAGCATTTT
TRBJ1-2	NA	NA	TRBV6-6	14	CASSSAGTAYGYTF	TGTGCCAGCAGTTCAGCCGGGACGGCCTATGGCTACACCTTC
TRBJ2-3	TRBD2	many	TRBV10-3	20	CAISEKILASSGGFTDTQYF	TGTGCCATCAGTGAAAAAATCCTCGCTAGTAGCGGGGGGTTCACAGATACGCAGTATTTT
TRBJ1-5	TRBD1	NA	TRBV19	17	CASSDYRGVGYNQPQHF	TGTGCCAGTAGTGATTACAGGGGCGTGGGTTACAATCAGCCCCAGCATTTT
TRBJ1-4	NA	NA	TRBV3-1	12	CASNQGREKLFF	TGTGCCAGCAATCAGGGCCGGGAAAAACTGTTTTTT
TRBJ1-4	NA	NA	TRBV28	16	CASPLEGSLANEKLFF	TGTGCCAGCCCTTTGGAGGGTTCTCTTGCTAATGAAAAACTGTTTTTT
TRBJ1-2	NA	many	TRBV7-2	12	CASSLGLGGYTF	TGTGCCAGCAGCTTGGGACTGGGTGGCTACACCTTC
TRBJ1-2	TRBD1	few	TRBV5-4	12	CASGDRDYGYTF	TGTGCCAGCGGGGACAGGGACTATGGCTACACCTTC
TRBJ1-1	TRBD1	many	TRBV7-3	18	CASSLKRGGTGSNTEAFF	TGTGCCAGCAGCTTAAAGCGGGGCGGGACAGGGTCGAACACTGAAGCTTTCTTT
TRBJ1-6	NA	NA	TRBV5-6	17	CASSLASEGVGSSPLHF	TGTGCCAGCAGCTTGGCGAGCGAGGGAGTCGGGAGTTCACCCCTCCACTTT
TRBJ2-3	TRBD2	NA	TRBV27	16	CASSLWGGDPTDTQYF	TGTGCCAGCAGTTTATGGGGAGGGGACCCCACAGATACGCAGTATTTT
TRBJ1-4	NA	NA	TRBV5-8	15	CASSLSVATNEKLFF	TGTGCCAGCAGCTTGTCCGTTGCAACTAATGAAAAACTGTTTTTT
TRBJ2-7	NA	many	TRBV4-1	15	CASSQGRDGAYEQYF	TGCGCCAGCAGCCAAGGACGGGACGGAGCCTACGAGCAGTACTTC
TRBJ1-1	NA	few	TRBV19	14	CASIGLGARSEAFF	TGTGCCAGTATCGGCCTAGGGGCACGATCTGAAGCTTTCTTT
TRBJ1-1	TRBD1	many	TRBV10-3	13	CATMDGQGTEAFF	TGTGCCACAATGGACGGACAGGGGACTGAAGCTTTCTTT
TRBJ1-1	NA	many	TRBV20-1	13	CSASLDRSQEAFF	TGCAGTGCTTCACTCGACAGGAGTCAGGAAGCTTTCTTT
TRBJ2-1	NA	NA	TRBV7-4	15	CASSLRTSSYNEQLF	TGTGCCAGCAGCTTAAGGACCAGTTCCTACAATGAGCAGCTCTTC
TRBJ2-7	NA	NA	TRBV12-3/TRBV12-4	14	CASSPFVRFYEQYF	TGTGCCAGCAGCCCTTTCGTTAGATTCTACGAGCAGTACTTC
TRBJ2-7	TRBD1	few	TRBV5-1	15	CASSVDGTALYEQYF	TGCGCCAGCAGCGTAGACGGGACAGCTCTCTACGAGCAGTACTTC
TRBJ1-5	NA	NA	TRBV12-3/TRBV12-4	12	CASSLSTNKKHF	TGTGCCAGCAGTTTATCTACTAATAAAAAGCATTTT
TRBJ2-4	NA	few	TRBV5-1	17	CASSLTATGHSSVIQYF	TGCGCCAGCAGCTTGACAGCCACCGGACATTCGTCAGTCATTCAGTACTTC
TRBJ1-2	TRBD1	NA	TRBV5-4	13	CASSWDRASGYTF	TGTGCCAGCAGCTGGGACAGGGCAAGTGGCTACACCTTC
TRBJ2-7	NA	few	TRBV5-1	15	CASSLAIVGGYEQYF	TGCGCCAGCAGCTTGGCCATAGTAGGGGGGTACGAGCAGTACTTC
TRBJ1-1	NA	many	TRBV7-6	16	CASSLYAREGVTEAFF	TGTGCCAGCAGCTTATATGCCCGAGAGGGCGTCACTGAAGCTTTCTTT
TRBJ2-3	TRBD2	few	TRBV20-1	17	CSATRSPSGGYTDTQYF	TGCAGTGCTACTAGGTCGCCTAGCGGGGGATACACAGATACGCAGTATTTT